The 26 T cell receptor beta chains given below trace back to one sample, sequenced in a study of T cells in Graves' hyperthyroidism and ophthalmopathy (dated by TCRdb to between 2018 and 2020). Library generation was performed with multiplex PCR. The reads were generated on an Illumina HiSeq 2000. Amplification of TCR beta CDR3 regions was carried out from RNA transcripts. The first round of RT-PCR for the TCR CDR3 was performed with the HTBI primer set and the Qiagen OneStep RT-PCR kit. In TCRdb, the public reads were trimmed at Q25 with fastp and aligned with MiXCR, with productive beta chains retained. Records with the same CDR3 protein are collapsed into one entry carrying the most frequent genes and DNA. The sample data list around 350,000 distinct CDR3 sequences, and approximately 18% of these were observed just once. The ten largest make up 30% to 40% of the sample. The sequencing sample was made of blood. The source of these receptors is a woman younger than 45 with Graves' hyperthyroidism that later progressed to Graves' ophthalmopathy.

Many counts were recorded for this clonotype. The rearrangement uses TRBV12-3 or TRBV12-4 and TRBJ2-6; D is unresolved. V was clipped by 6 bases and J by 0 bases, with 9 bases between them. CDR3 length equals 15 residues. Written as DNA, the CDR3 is TGTGCCAGCAGCCGACCGGGCTCTGGGGCCAACGTCCTGACTTTC. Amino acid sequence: CASSRPGSGANVLTF.

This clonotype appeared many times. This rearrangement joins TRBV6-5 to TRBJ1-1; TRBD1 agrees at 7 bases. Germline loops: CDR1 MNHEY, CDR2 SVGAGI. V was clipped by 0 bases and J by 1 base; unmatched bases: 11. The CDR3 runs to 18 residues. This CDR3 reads CASSYSRDQGVANTEAFF. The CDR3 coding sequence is TGTGCCAGCAGTTACTCCCGGGACCAGGGGGTGGCGAACACTGAAGCTTTCTTT.

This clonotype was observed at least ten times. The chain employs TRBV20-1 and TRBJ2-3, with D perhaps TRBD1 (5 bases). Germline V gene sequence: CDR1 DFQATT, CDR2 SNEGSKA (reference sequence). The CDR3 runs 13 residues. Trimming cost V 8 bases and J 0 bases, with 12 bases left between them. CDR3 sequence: CSRQTISTDTQYF. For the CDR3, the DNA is TGCAGTCGACAGACGATTAGCACAGATACGCAGTATTTT.

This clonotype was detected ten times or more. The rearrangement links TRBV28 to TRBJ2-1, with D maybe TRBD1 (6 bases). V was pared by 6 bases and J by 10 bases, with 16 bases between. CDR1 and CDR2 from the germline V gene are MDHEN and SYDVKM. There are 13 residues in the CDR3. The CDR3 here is CASRRQVLGEQFF. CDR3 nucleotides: TGTGCCAGCAGAAGACAGGTGTTGGGCGAGCAGTTCTTC.

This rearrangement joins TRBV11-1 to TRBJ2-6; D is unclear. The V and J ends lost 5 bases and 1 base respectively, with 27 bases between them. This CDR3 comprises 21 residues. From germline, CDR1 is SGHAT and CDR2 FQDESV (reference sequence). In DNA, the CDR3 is TGTGCCAGCAGCCCCGGGTTACGAGCCGGGTCCCTCAGGTCTGGGGCCAACGTCCTGACTTTC. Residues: CASSPGLRAGSLRSGANVLTF. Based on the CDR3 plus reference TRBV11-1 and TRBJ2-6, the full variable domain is EAEVAQSPRYKITEKSQAVAFWCDPISGHATLYWYRQILGQGPELLVQFQDESVVDDSQLPKDRFSAERLKGVDSTLKIQPAELGDSAMYLCASSPGLRAGSLRSGANVLTFGAGSRLTVL.

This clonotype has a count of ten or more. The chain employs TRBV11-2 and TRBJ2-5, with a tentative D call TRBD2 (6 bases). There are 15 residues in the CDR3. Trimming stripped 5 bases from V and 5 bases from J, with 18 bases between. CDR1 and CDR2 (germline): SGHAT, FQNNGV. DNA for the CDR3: TGTGCCAGCAGCCCCCCTGCGGGATCTGGGGAGACCCAGTACTTC. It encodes CASSPPAGSGETQYF.

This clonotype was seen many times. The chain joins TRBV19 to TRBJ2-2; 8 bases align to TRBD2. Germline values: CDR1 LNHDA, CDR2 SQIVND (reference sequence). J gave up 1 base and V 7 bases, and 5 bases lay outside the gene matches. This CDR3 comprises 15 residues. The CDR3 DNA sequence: TGTGCCAGTAACACAGCGGGGGTGAACACCGGGGAGCTGTTTTTT. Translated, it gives CASNTAGVNTGELFF.

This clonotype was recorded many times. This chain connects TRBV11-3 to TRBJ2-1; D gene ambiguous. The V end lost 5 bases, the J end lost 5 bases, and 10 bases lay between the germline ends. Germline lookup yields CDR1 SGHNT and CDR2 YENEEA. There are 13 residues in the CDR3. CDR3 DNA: TGTGCCAGCAGCCTCGGACCAGACAATGAGCAGTTCTTC. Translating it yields CASSLGPDNEQFF.

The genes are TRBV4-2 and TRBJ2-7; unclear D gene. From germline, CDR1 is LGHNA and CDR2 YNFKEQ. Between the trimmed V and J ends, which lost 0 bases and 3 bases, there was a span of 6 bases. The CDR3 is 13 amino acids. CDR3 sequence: CASSQDVNYEQYF. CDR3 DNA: TGTGCCAGCAGCCAAGACGTGAACTACGAGCAGTACTTC.

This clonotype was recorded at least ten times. The CDR3 DNA reads TGTGCCAGCAGCCAAGTACCGGGACAGGGGGCCACTGAAGCTTTCTTT. This sequence encodes CASSQVPGQGATEAFF. The V gene is TRBV3-1, the J gene TRBJ1-1, with 12 positions matching TRBD1. The CDR3 consists of 16 residues. The V segment lost 1 base and the J segment 4 bases; nucleotides outside the gene matches: 4. Germline V CDR1 and CDR2: LGHDT, YNNKEL (reference sequence). Based on the CDR3 plus reference TRBV3-1 and TRBJ1-1, the full variable domain is DTAVSQTPKYLVTQMGNDKSIKCEQNLGHDTMYWYKQDSKKFLKIMFSYNNKELIINETVPNRFSPKSPDKAHLNLHINSLELGDSAVYFCASSQVPGQGATEAFFGQGTRLTVV.

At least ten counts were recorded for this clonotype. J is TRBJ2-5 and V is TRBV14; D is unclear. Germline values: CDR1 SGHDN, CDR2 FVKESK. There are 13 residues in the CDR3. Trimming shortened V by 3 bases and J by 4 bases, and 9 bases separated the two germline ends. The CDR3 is CASSHYGRETQYF. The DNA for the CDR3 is TGTGCCAGCAGCCACTACGGTAGAGAGACCCAGTACTTC.

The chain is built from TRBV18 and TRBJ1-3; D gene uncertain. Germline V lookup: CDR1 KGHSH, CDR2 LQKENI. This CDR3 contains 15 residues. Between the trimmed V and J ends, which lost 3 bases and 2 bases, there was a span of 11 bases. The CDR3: CASSPVSYAGNTIYF. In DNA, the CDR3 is TGTGCCAGCTCACCGGTAAGCTACGCTGGAAACACCATATATTTT.

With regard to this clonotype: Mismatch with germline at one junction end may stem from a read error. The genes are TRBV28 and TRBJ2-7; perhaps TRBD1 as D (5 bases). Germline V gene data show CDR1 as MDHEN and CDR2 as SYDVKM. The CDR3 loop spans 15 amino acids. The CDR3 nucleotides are TGTGTCAGCAGTTTGCGAACAGGAGTTTCCTACGAGCAGTACTTC. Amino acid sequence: CVSSLRTGVSYEQYF.

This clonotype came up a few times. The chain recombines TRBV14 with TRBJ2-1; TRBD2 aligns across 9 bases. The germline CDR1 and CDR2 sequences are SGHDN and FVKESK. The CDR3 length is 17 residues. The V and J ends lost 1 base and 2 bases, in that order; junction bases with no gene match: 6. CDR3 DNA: TGTGCCAGCAGCCAAGGCGCTCTAGCGGGGACCTACAATGAGCAGTTCTTC. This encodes CASSQGALAGTYNEQFF.

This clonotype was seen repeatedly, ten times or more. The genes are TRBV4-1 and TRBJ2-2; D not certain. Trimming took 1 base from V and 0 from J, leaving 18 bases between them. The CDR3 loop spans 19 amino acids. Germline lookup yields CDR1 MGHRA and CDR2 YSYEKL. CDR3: CASSQGRLFSWSNTGELFF. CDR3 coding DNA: TGCGCCAGCAGCCAAGGTCGCCTGTTTAGCTGGTCGAACACCGGGGAGCTGTTTTTT.

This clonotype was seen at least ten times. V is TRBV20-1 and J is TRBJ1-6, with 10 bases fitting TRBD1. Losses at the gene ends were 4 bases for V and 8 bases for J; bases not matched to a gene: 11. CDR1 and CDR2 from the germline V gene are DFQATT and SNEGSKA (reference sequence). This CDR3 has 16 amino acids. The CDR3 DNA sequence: TGCAGTGCTACACCGTGGGACAGGGGTAACGATTCACCCCTCCACTTT. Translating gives CSATPWDRGNDSPLHF.

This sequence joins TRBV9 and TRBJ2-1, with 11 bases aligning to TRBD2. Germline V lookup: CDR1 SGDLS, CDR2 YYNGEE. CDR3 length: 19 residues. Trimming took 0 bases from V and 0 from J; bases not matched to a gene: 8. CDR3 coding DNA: TGTGCCAGCAGCGTAGGGGACAGACTAGCGGGACTCTCCTACAATGAGCAGTTCTTC. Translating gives CASSVGDRLAGLSYNEQFF.

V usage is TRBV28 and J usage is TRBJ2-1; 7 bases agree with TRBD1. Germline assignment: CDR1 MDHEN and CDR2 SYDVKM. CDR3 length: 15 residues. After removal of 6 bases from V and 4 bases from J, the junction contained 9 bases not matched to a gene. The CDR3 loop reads CASSRGTDEYNEQFF. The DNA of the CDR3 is TGTGCCAGCAGCAGGGGGACAGACGAGTACAATGAGCAGTTCTTC.

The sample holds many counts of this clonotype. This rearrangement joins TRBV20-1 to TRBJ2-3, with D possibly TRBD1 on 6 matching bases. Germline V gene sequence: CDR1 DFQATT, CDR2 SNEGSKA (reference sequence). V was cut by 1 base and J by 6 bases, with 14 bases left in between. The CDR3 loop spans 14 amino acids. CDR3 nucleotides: TGCAGTGCTAGAGGGGGGCCCTTTGCGGATACGCAGTATTTT. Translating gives CSARGGPFADTQYF.

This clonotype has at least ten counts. In DNA form, the CDR3 reads TGTGCCAGCAGCGCTGGGACGGTTAGCACAGATACGCAGTATTTT. It specifies CASSAGTVSTDTQYF. The V and J genes are TRBV2 and TRBJ2-3; D is perhaps TRBD1 or TRBD2 (5 bases each). Looked up from germline, CDR1 is SNHLY and CDR2 is FYNNEI. This CDR3 contains 15 residues. Trimming cost V 6 bases and J 0 bases, with 13 bases left between them. The variable domain in full, with the rest retrieved from reference TRBV2 and TRBJ2-3, is EPEVTQTPSHQVTQMGQEVILRCVPISNHLYFYWYRQILGQKVEFLVSFYNNEISEKSEIFDDQFSVERPDGSNFTLKIRSTKLEDSAMYFCASSAGTVSTDTQYFGPGTRLTVL.

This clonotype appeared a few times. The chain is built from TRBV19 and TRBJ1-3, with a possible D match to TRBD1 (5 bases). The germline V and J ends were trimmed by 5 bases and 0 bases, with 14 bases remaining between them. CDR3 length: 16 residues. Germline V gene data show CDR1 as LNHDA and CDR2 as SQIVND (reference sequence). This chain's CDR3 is CASSATGYRSGNTIYF. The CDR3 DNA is TGTGCCAGTAGTGCTACAGGCTACCGCTCTGGAAACACCATATATTTT.

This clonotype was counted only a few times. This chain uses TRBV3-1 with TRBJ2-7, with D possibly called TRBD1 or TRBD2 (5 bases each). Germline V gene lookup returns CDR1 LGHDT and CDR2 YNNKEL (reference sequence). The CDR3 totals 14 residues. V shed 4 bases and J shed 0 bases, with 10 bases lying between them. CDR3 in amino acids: CASSRNGGSYEQYF. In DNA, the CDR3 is TGTGCCAGCAGCCGCAATGGGGGCTCCTACGAGCAGTACTTC.

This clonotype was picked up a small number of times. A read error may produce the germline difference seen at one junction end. CDR3 bases: TGTGCCAGCAGCCTGCTAGGATCTTCTGAGACCCAGTCCTTC. Amino acid sequence: CASSLLGSSETQSF. V usage is TRBV6-2 or TRBV6-3 and J usage is TRBJ2-5; D is uncertain. Germline V gene data show CDR1 as MNHEY and CDR2 as SVGEGT. The CDR3 spans 14 residues.

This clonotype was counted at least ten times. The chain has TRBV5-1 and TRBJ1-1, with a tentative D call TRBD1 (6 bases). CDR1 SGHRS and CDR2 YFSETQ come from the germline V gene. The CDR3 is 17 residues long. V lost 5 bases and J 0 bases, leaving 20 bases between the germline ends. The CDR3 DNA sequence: TGCGCCAGCAGTGTAACGACCGGGACAAGGATGAACACTGAAGCTTTCTTT. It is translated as CASSVTTGTRMNTEAFF.

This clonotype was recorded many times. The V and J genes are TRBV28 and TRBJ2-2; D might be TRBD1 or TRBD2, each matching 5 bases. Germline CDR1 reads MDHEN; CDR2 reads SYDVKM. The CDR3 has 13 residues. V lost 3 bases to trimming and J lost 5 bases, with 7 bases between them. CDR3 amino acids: CASSLRGTGELFF. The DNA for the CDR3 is TGTGCCAGCAGTTTGAGGGGAACCGGGGAGCTGTTTTTT.

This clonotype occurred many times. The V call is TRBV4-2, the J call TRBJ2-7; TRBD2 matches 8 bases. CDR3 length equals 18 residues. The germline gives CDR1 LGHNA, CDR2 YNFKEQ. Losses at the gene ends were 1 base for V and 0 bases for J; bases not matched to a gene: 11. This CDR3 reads CASSQGLNSGTYSYEQYF. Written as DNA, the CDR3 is TGTGCCAGCAGCCAAGGGTTGAATAGCGGGACATACTCCTACGAGCAGTACTTC.